The rows below give T cell receptor beta chains drawn from one sample of a study of blood T cell repertoires in COVID-19. Some clones are missing from TCRdb's copy, which holds only in-frame ones; the method was immunoSEQ multiplex PCR. The sample comprises 100,000 to 150,000 clones, around 81% of which are singletons, and under 4.5% rests with the top ten. The source material was peripheral blood. These receptors were obtained from a woman aged 45-60 years with acute or convalescent COVID-19. Each CDR3 is given with its conserved first and last residue. D genes are given only for firm matches. Some rows have no size entry. The others give once, few or many, or a class for an expanded clone.

TRBV30	TRBD1	-	TRBJ1-4	CAWNLPGQGAEKLFF	TGTGCCTGGAACCTCCCGGGACAGGGCGCTGAAAAACTGTTTTTT
TRBV6-4	TRBD2	few	TRBJ2-1	CASSETSGTRNEQFF	TGTGCCAGCAGTGAGACTAGCGGGACTAGGAATGAGCAGTTCTTC
TRBV25-1	-	-	TRBJ2-1	CASSDSNYNEQFF	TGTGCCAGCAGTGATTCTAACTACAATGAGCAGTTCTTC
TRBV12-3/TRBV12-4	-	-	TRBJ1-5	CASSYGNQPQHF	TGTGCCAGCAGTTACGGGAATCAGCCCCAGCATTTT
TRBV6-5	-	-	TRBJ1-5	CASSGTSWGEQPQHF	TGTGCCAGCAGCGGGACTTCGTGGGGTGAACAGCCCCAGCATTTT
TRBV10-1	-	-	TRBJ1-1	CASSDHLAPVGTEAFF	TGCGCCAGCAGTGACCACTTAGCCCCGGTGGGCACTGAAGCTTTCTTT
TRBV10-3	-	-	TRBJ1-5	CAISERSGGQPQHF	TGTGCCATCAGTGAACGCAGTGGAGGTCAGCCCCAGCATTTT
TRBV14	-	-	TRBJ1-2	CASSQDTRGYTF	TGTGCCAGCAGCCAAGATACGCGGGGCTACACCTTC
TRBV15	-	few	TRBJ1-1	CATSRDPSVNTEAFF	TGTGCCACCAGCAGAGATCCCTCGGTGAACACTGAAGCTTTCTTT
TRBV7-3	-	-	TRBJ2-3	CASSLSGSTDTQYF	TGTGCCAGCAGCTTATCAGGTTCCACAGATACGCAGTATTTT
TRBV10-3	-	-	TRBJ2-3	CATHGGSSDTQYF	TGTGCCACCCACGGGGGTAGCTCAGATACGCAGTATTTT
TRBV6-5	-	-	TRBJ1-3	CASSMGQGAGNTIYF	TGTGCCAGCAGTATGGGTCAAGGGGCTGGAAACACCATATATTTT
TRBV7-6	TRBD2	-	TRBJ2-1	CASSLALAGNNEQFF	TGTGCCAGCAGCTTAGCACTAGCGGGGAACAATGAGCAGTTCTTC
TRBV28	TRBD1	few	TRBJ2-7	CASSSDREDEQYF	TGTGCCAGCAGTTCGGACAGGGAGGACGAGCAGTACTTC
TRBV6-2/TRBV6-3	TRBD2	-	TRBJ2-7	CASSYSVAGQTHLKQYF	TGTGCCAGCAGTTATTCCGTAGCGGGACAAACCCACCTAAAGCAGTACTTC
TRBV7-9	TRBD1	-	TRBJ1-2	CASSLTGGLGYTF	TGTGCCAGCAGCTTAACAGGGGGTCTTGGCTACACCTTC
TRBV5-5	TRBD1	-	TRBJ1-2	CASSLYSLGDRGGSF	TGTGCCAGCAGCTTGTATTCGTTGGGGGACAGGGGAGGGAGCTTC
TRBV18	-	few	TRBJ2-1	CASSTGTVNYNEQFF	TGTGCCAGCTCAACCGGGACTGTCAACTACAATGAGCAGTTCTTC
TRBV7-9	-	-	TRBJ1-6	CASSLGSGPNSPLHF	TGTGCCAGCAGCTTAGGGTCAGGGCCCAATTCACCCCTCCACTTT
TRBV2	-	-	TRBJ2-2	CASGVYRVTGELFF	TGTGCCAGCGGGGTCTACAGGGTCACCGGGGAGCTGTTTTTT
TRBV12-3/TRBV12-4	TRBD1	few	TRBJ1-2	CASRGTGYGYTF	TGTGCCAGCAGGGGGACAGGGTATGGCTACACCTTC
TRBV7-9	-	once	TRBJ1-4	CASSFRNEKLFF	TGTGCCAGCAGCTTCAGAAATGAAAAACTGTTTTTT
TRBV6-5	-	-	TRBJ1-2	CASSHGQSYGYTF	TGTGCCAGCAGCCACGGACAGAGCTATGGCTACACCTTC
TRBV7-8	-	-	TRBJ2-5	CASRLPGVETQYF	TGTGCCAGCAGGTTACCAGGGGTCGAGACCCAGTACTTC
TRBV3-1/TRBV3-2	-	once	TRBJ1-1	CASSQEGPQGNTEAFF	TGTGCCAGCAGCCAAGAAGGGCCGCAGGGGAACACTGAAGCTTTCTTT
TRBV6-6	-	-	TRBJ1-3	CASSAGTLDTIYF	TGTGCCAGCAGCGCCGGGACACTTGACACCATATATTTT
TRBV5-6	TRBD1	-	TRBJ2-5	CASSLAGTGVVETQYF	TGTGCCAGCAGCTTGGCCGGGACAGGGGTCGTAGAGACCCAGTACTTC
TRBV5-1	-	-	TRBJ2-7	CASSLLWLGRKDDEQYF	TGCGCCAGCAGCTTGTTATGGTTGGGCAGGAAAGACGACGAGCAGTACTTC
TRBV5-1	TRBD1	-	TRBJ1-2	CASSHGQGRMDYGYTF	TGCGCCAGCAGCCATGGACAGGGAAGGATGGACTATGGCTACACCTTC
TRBV29-1	TRBD1	-	TRBJ2-5	CSAGTVGETQYF	TGCAGCGCCGGGACAGTGGGGGAGACCCAGTACTTC
TRBV12-3/TRBV12-4	-	many	TRBJ1-5	CASSSDSQPQHF	TGTGCCAGCAGTTCCGACTCACAGCCCCAGCATTTT
TRBV5-1	TRBD2	-	TRBJ2-1	CASSSGTSGYNEQFF	TGCGCCAGCTCCTCCGGGACTAGCGGTTACAATGAGCAGTTCTTC
TRBV18	-	-	TRBJ2-5	CASSPLQGETQYF	TGTGCCAGCTCACCTCTTCAGGGAGAGACCCAGTACTTC
TRBV2	TRBD1	-	TRBJ2-5	CASKTGTGGETQYF	TGTGCCAGCAAGACGGGGACAGGGGGGGAGACCCAGTACTTC
TRBV29-1	TRBD2	-	TRBJ2-2	CSVNSGRVTGELFF	TGCAGCGTTAATAGCGGGAGGGTTACCGGGGAGCTGTTTTTT
TRBV9	-	-	TRBJ1-1	CASSVGAGRGTEAFF	TGTGCCAGCAGCGTAGGGGCAGGGAGGGGCACTGAAGCTTTCTTT
TRBV9	TRBD1	-	TRBJ2-2	CASSGTGTVRTGELFF	TGTGCCAGCAGCGGAACCGGGACAGTGAGGACCGGGGAGCTGTTTTTT
TRBV27	TRBD2	-	TRBJ2-1	CASSSAGSGSLGEQFF	TGTGCCAGCAGTTCCGCTGGGAGCGGGAGTTTGGGTGAGCAGTTCTTC
TRBV5-1	-	-	TRBJ2-5	CASSSSSAYQETQYF	TGCGCCAGCAGCTCTTCTAGCGCTTACCAAGAGACCCAGTACTTC
TRBV3-1/TRBV3-2	TRBD2	-	TRBJ2-3	CASSHLTSGSSDTQYF	TGTGCCAGCAGCCATTTGACTAGCGGGAGTTCCGATACGCAGTATTTT
TRBV6-5	-	-	TRBJ2-7	CASSYPGLNGQYF	TGTGCCAGCAGTTACCCGGGACTTAACGGGCAGTACTTC
TRBV4-2	TRBD2	-	TRBJ2-1	CASSRTLGLAGEQFF	TGTGCCAGCAGCCGCACACTGGGGCTAGCGGGTGAGCAGTTCTTC
TRBV3-1/TRBV3-2	-	-	TRBJ1-5	CASSQANSNQPQHF	TGTGCCAGCAGCCAAGCCAATAGCAATCAGCCCCAGCATTTT
TRBV21-1	-	-	TRBJ1-5	CASSKARGGFNQPQHF	TGTGCCAGCAGCAAAGCGCGAGGAGGGTTCAATCAGCCCCAGCATTTT
TRBV5-4	TRBD1	once	TRBJ2-5	CASSLASGQGATQYF	TGTGCCAGCAGCTTGGCGTCGGGACAGGGGGCGACCCAGTACTTC
TRBV7-7	-	-	TRBJ2-2	CASSLGNTGELFF	TGTGCTAGCAGCTTGGGCAACACCGGGGAGCTGTTTTTT
TRBV6-5	TRBD1	-	TRBJ1-3	CASAMDRGSGNTIYF	TGTGCCAGTGCTATGGACAGGGGCTCTGGAAACACCATATATTTT
TRBV5-5	TRBD1	-	TRBJ1-1	CASSSGTVAFF	TGTGCCAGCAGCTCCGGGACAGTGGCTTTCTTT
TRBV29-1	TRBD2	-	TRBJ2-5	CSARIAGGYQETQYF	TGCAGCGCCCGTATAGCGGGAGGGTACCAAGAGACCCAGTACTTC
TRBV20-1	TRBD2	-	TRBJ2-3	CSASWRGGPGRTDTQYF	TGCAGTGCTAGTTGGCGGGGGGGCCCGGGCCGCACAGATACGCAGTATTTT
TRBV3-1/TRBV3-2	-	-	TRBJ1-2	CASSPRTDLANYGYTF	TGTGCCAGCAGCCCTCGGACAGATTTAGCTAACTATGGCTACACCTTC
TRBV7-3	-	once	TRBJ2-1	CASSTQGVASYNEQFF	TGTGCCAGCAGCACACAGGGTGTTGCCTCCTACAATGAGCAGTTCTTC
TRBV18	TRBD2	once	TRBJ2-1	CASSRQTSGRSDEQFF	TGTGCCAGCTCACGTCAGACTAGCGGGAGATCGGATGAGCAGTTCTTC